The 9 T cell receptor beta chains below all came from one sample that was sequenced in a study of CD8 T cells in ankylosing spondylitis (dated by TCRdb to about 2017). Library construction relied on 5' RACE. The run used an Illumina HiSeq 2500. The public reads were quality trimmed at Q25 with fastp and then assembled into clones with MiXCR by TCRdb, keeping productive beta chains. Identical CDR3 proteins give one entry, which carries the most common genes and DNA. Within this sample are roughly 180,000 distinct CDR3 sequences, with 8.5% to 10% of them counted one time only. In total, the top ten clones hold approximately 15% of the sample. Sequenced material: blood, either unsorted or a sorted T cell fraction (not recorded which). Source of these receptors: a female donor with ankylosing spondylitis or in good health (not recorded which).

This clonotype was seen more than once but under ten times. The CDR3 DNA reads as TGCAGTGCTAGAGATTCGGGGCCGAACTATGGCTACACCTTC. It encodes CSARDSGPNYGYTF. The V call is TRBV20-1, the J call TRBJ1-2, with D maybe TRBD1 (5 bases). The CDR3 sequence is 14 residues long. The germline CDR1 and CDR2 sequences are DFQATT and SNEGSKA (reference sequence). V was pared by 0 bases and J by 2 bases, with 10 bases between.

This clonotype was observed a handful of times. V is TRBV4-3 and J is TRBJ2-3; 11 bases fit TRBD2. Germline CDR1 and CDR2: LGHNA and YSLEER. J gave up 5 bases and V 0 bases, and 13 bases lay outside the gene matches. The CDR3 has 19 amino acids. CDR3 amino acids: CASSQERPLAGVRGDTQYF. The DNA for the CDR3 is TGCGCCAGCAGCCAAGAAAGGCCACTAGCGGGGGTTAGAGGAGATACGCAGTATTTT.

CDR3 in DNA: TGTGCCAGTAGTCTTACGGGACTAGCGGGAGTGAACACCGGGGAGCTGTTTTTT. It yields the protein CASSLTGLAGVNTGELFF. The V gene is TRBV19, the J gene TRBJ2-2, with 14 bases identical to TRBD2. The CDR3 consists of 18 residues. V gave up 5 bases and J gave up 1 base; unmatched junction bases: 6. The germline CDR1 and CDR2 sequences are LNHDA and SQIVND (reference sequence).

The chain combines TRBV6-1 with TRBJ1-1; a possible D gene is TRBD1 (5 bases). V was trimmed by 8 bases and J by 0 bases, leaving 22 bases between them. CDR1 MNHNS and CDR2 SASEGT come from the germline V gene. This CDR3 has 17 residues. The CDR3 bases are TGTGCCAGCTCCAAGGCGGACAACTTACTTCTGAACACTGAAGCTTTCTTT. Its protein is CASSKADNLLLNTEAFF.

The chain combines TRBV6-5 with TRBJ2-1; TRBD2 agrees at 7 bases. Germline CDR1 is MNHEY and CDR2 is SVGAGI. The CDR3 runs to 17 residues. V was clipped by 2 bases and J by 6 bases; unmatched bases: 13. DNA of the CDR3: TGTGCCAGCAGTTACATTCTTCGGGCCCCGGGGGGCAATGAGCAGTTCTTC. It yields the protein CASSYILRAPGGNEQFF.

This clonotype was picked up many times. This chain's CDR3 is CSASGRAPRGNEQFF. CDR3 sequence (DNA): TGCAGTGCTAGCGGGAGGGCCCCGAGGGGCAATGAGCAGTTCTTC. This chain links TRBV20-1 with TRBJ2-1; 8 nucleotides match TRBD2. The CDR3 covers 15 residues. V was pared by 3 bases and J by 6 bases, with 10 bases of the junction left unmatched. Per the germline V gene, CDR1 is DFQATT and CDR2 is SNEGSKA (reference sequence).

This clonotype was counted a few times. The genes are TRBV4-1 and TRBJ2-1; 11 bases map to TRBD2. The CDR3 loop spans 16 amino acids. Germline V gene sequence: CDR1 MGHRA, CDR2 YSYEKL. J gave up 6 bases and V 2 bases, and 6 bases lay outside the gene matches. DNA for the CDR3: TGCGCCAGCAGCCAAACTAGCGGGAGTACGGGCAATGAGCAGTTCTTC. This translates into CASSQTSGSTGNEQFF.

This clonotype was counted ten times or more. The rearrangement links TRBV12-3 or TRBV12-4 to TRBJ1-2; D is unclear. Trimming left V 1 base short and J 2 bases short, with 11 bases between. The CDR3 runs 15 residues. The CDR3 loop reads CASSLGRVLNYGYTF. For the CDR3, the DNA is TGTGCCAGCAGTTTAGGGAGGGTGCTGAACTATGGCTACACCTTC.

This clonotype has ten or more counts. J is TRBJ2-1 and V is TRBV12-3 or TRBV12-4, with a tentative D call TRBD1 (5 bases). The CDR3 is made up of 14 amino acids. The V and J ends lost 6 bases and 5 bases respectively, with 14 bases between them. CDR3 nucleotide sequence: TGTGCCAGCAGCCGCCTGGACACCAACAATGAGCAGTTCTTC. Its translation: CASSRLDTNNEQFF.